This T cell receptor beta chain was documented in a study of PD-1 blockade in classical Hodgkin lymphoma. Measured with immunoSEQ multiplex PCR; TCRdb has only the in-frame clones, and not every one. The sample gives tens of thousands of clones, approximately 80% of which show up once; about 31% is in the top ten. Per germline, CDR1 SGHTA and CDR2 FQGNSA. Trimming took off 5 bases at V and 9 bases at J, with 20 bases between the two ends. There are 15 residues in the CDR3. Following autologous stem cell transplantation, relapse occurred in every patient, and exposure to brentuximab vedotin varied. V is TRBV7-2 and J is TRBJ2-1; D gene ambiguous. The sample in question was peripheral blood mononuclear cells (PBMCs), obtained at baseline. This receptor was obtained from a human donor with classical Hodgkin lymphoma. The CDR3: CASSQTLNPSVEQFF. The CDR3 nucleotides are TGTGCCAGCAGCCAAACTCTGAATCCAAGCGTTGAGCAGTTCTTC. Combining the CDR3 with reference TRBV7-2 and TRBJ2-1 gives the whole variable domain GAGVSQSPSNKVTEKGKDVELRCDPISGHTALYWYRQSLGQGLEFLIYFQGNSAPDKSGLPSDRFSAERTGGSVSTLTIQRTQQEDSAVYLCASSQTLNPSVEQFFGPGTRLTVL.